The next 27 T cell receptor beta chains were all read from a single sample in a study of cytomegalovirus exposure and HLA in healthy donors. PCR primers comprised 60 Vbeta and 13 Jbeta primers. Data came from immunoSEQ multiplex PCR; TCRdb stores just in-frame clones and leaves some out. The sample lists roughly 160,000 clones, around 73% occurring once. Sequencing used PBMCs. These receptor sequences come from a woman under 30 in good health and CMV-seropositive.

V and J are TRBV2 and TRBJ1-2; D gene unclear. The ends were cut back, 8 bases at V and 7 bases at J, with 11 bases in the middle. Germline V gene lookup returns CDR1 SNHLY and CDR2 FYNNEI. CDR3 length: 11 amino acids. The chain's CDR3 is CASALRGGYTF. CDR3 nucleotides: TGTGCCAGCGCTTTGAGAGGTGGCTACACCTTC.

The rearrangement joins TRBV5-6 to TRBJ2-7; tentatively, D is TRBD1 (5 bases). This CDR3 region has 14 residues. The V end lost 6 bases, the J end lost 0 bases, and 13 bases lay between the germline ends. Germline V gene sequence: CDR1 SGHDT, CDR2 YYEEEE. Here the CDR3 reads CASNEQGFSYEQYF. CDR3 nucleotide sequence: TGTGCCAGCAACGAGCAGGGTTTCTCCTACGAGCAGTACTTC.

The V call is TRBV12-5, the J call TRBJ1-1; D not certain. Trimming took off 3 bases at V and 2 bases at J, with 13 bases between the two ends. CDR1 is LGHNT and CDR2 is FRNRAP in the germline V gene. The CDR3 length is 15 residues. The CDR3 spells CASGFYPQRNTEAFF. CDR3 in DNA: TGTGCTAGTGGTTTTTACCCACAAAGAAACACTGAAGCTTTCTTT.

This chain joins TRBV7-2 and TRBJ2-5; TRBD2 agrees at 9 bases. There are 18 residues in the CDR3. Looked up from germline, CDR1 is SGHTA and CDR2 is FQGNSA. The trim removed 2 bases at V and 4 bases at J, leaving 14 bases unmatched. The CDR3 is CASSLTIGGRGGRETQYF. CDR3 in DNA: TGTGCCAGCAGCTTAACAATAGGAGGGCGGGGGGGCCGAGAGACCCAGTACTTC. The whole variable domain, filled in from reference TRBV7-2 and TRBJ2-5, reads GAGVSQSPSNKVTEKGKDVELRCDPISGHTALYWYRQSLGQGLEFLIYFQGNSAPDKSGLPSDRFSAERTGGSVSTLTIQRTQQEDSAVYLCASSLTIGGRGGRETQYFGPGTRLLVL.

The V gene is TRBV10-2, the J gene TRBJ2-5; 12 nucleotides agree with TRBD2. The CDR3 spans 16 residues. Trimming cost V 4 bases and J 2 bases; bases outside gene matches: 5. Germline V CDR1 and CDR2: WSHSY, SAAADI. CDR3 bases: TGCGCCAGCAGTGGCCTAGCGGGGGGGAGGCAAGAGACCCAGTACTTC. Residues: CASSGLAGGRQETQYF.

Note on this clone: The junction departs from germline at one end; a sequencing error may be responsible. The chain carries TRBV7-7 and TRBJ2-2; 7 positions match TRBD1. This CDR3 comprises 15 residues. CDR1 is SSHAT and CDR2 is FNYEAQ in the germline V gene (reference sequence). CDR3 residues: CASSSGTVNIGELFF. The CDR3, as DNA: TGTGCTAGCAGCTCCGGGACAGTTAATATCGGGGAGCTGTTTTTT. Full variable domain (rest looked up from reference TRBV7-7 and TRBJ2-2): GAGVSQSPRYKVTKRGQDVTLRCDPISSHATLYWYQQALGQGPEFLTYFNYEAQPDKSGLPSDRFSAERPEGSISTLTIQRTEQRDSAMYRCASSSGTVNIGELFFGEGSRLTVL.

This clone was seen a few times. The gene calls are TRBV14 and TRBJ2-2, with D possibly matching TRBD1 (5 bases). The V gene's germline CDR1 is SGHDN and CDR2 FVKESK. The V and J ends lost 1 base and 2 bases respectively, with 8 bases between them. The length of the CDR3 is 15 residues. The CDR3 DNA follows: TGTGCCAGCAGCCAAGTCCAGGGTAACACCGGGGAGCTGTTTTTT. This gives the protein CASSQVQGNTGELFF.

The chain joins TRBV11-2 to TRBJ2-3; D might be TRBD2 (6 bases). Trimming shortened V by 0 bases and J by 2 bases, and 18 bases separated the two germline ends. The CDR3 contains 18 residues. Germline V gene lookup returns CDR1 SGHAT and CDR2 FQNNGV. The CDR3 DNA reads TGTGCCAGCAGCTTAGAAGGGTTGGGCGGGGCATACACAGATACGCAGTATTTT. It yields the protein CASSLEGLGGAYTDTQYF. The full variable domain, its missing parts supplied by reference TRBV11-2 and TRBJ2-3, is EAGVAQSPRYKIIEKRQSVAFWCNPISGHATLYWYQQILGQGPKLLIQFQNNGVVDDSQLPKDRFSAERLKGVDSTLKIQPAKLEDSAVYLCASSLEGLGGAYTDTQYFGPGTRLTVL.

The chain has TRBV9 and TRBJ2-3; D is perhaps TRBD2 (6 bases). The CDR3 sequence is 15 residues long. V was trimmed by 0 bases and J by 6 bases, leaving 14 bases between them. Germline V gives CDR1 SGDLS, CDR2 YYNGEE. CDR3 amino acids: CASSVDLAKLDTQYF. CDR3 coding DNA: TGTGCCAGCAGCGTAGACCTAGCGAAATTGGATACGCAGTATTTT.

CDR3 in amino acids: CASSPLGGQETQYF. In nucleotides, the CDR3 is TGTGCCAGCAGCCCCCTGGGGGGCCAAGAGACCCAGTACTTC. The chain combines TRBV27 with TRBJ2-5, with D tentatively TRBD2 (6 bases). CDR1 is MNHEY, CDR2 SMNVEV, per germline (reference sequence). The CDR3 sequence is 14 residues long. Trimming left V 6 bases short and J 1 base short, with 12 bases between.

Written as DNA, the CDR3 is TGCGCCAGCAGCTTGGTTGGACAGGGCAACACTGAAGCTTTCTTT. Protein sequence: CASSLVGQGNTEAFF. The chain links TRBV5-1 to TRBJ1-1; TRBD1 agrees at 8 bases. Germline V lookup: CDR1 SGHRS, CDR2 YFSETQ. V lost 0 bases and J lost 2; bases outside the gene matches: 3. The CDR3 has 15 amino acids.

The chain's CDR3 is CASSNLTGGVETQYF. CDR3 bases: TGTGCCAGCAGCAATCTAACAGGGGGCGTTGAGACCCAGTACTTC. The J gene is TRBJ2-5, the V gene TRBV7-8; TRBD1 matches at 9 bases. The germline V gene encodes CDR1 SGHVS and CDR2 FQNEAQ. This CDR3 is built from 15 residues. Trimming at V came to 5 bases and at J to 5 bases, leaving 9 bases not matched to a gene. Together with reference TRBV7-8 and TRBJ2-5, the CDR3 gives the full variable domain: GAGVSQSPRYKVAKRGQDVALRCDPISGHVSLFWYQQALGQGPEFLTYFQNEAQLDKSGLPSDRFFAERPEGSVSTLKIQRTQQEDSAVYLCASSNLTGGVETQYFGPGTRLLVL.

This clone is a singleton in its sample. The CDR3 loop is CASSSAPGAQPQHF. The CDR3 DNA is TGTGCCAGCAGTTCCGCACCAGGCGCCCAGCCCCAGCATTTT. V and J are TRBV27 and TRBJ1-5, with D unclear. The germline CDR1 and CDR2 sequences are MNHEY and SMNVEV (reference sequence). The CDR3 consists of 14 residues. V was clipped by 4 bases and J by 7 bases, with 14 bases between them.

V usage is TRBV28 and J usage is TRBJ1-6; 12 positions agree with TRBD1. V trimming: 6 bases; J trimming: 7 bases; junction bases outside the gene matches: 4. This CDR3 region has 15 residues. CDR1 and CDR2 (germline): MDHEN, SYDVKM. CDR3 sequence reads: CASSGDRGPNSPLHF. The CDR3 DNA reads TGTGCCAGCAGCGGGGACAGGGGGCCGAATTCACCCCTCCACTTT.

The V call is TRBV1, the J call TRBJ2-2; TRBD2, as called in the table, went unchecked against the DNA. TRBV1 represents a pseudogene. This CDR3 spans 19 amino acids. CDR3: CTSSQDKAGGLSNTGELFF. The CDR3 DNA sequence: TGCACCAGCAGCCAAGATAAAGCGGGGGGCCTGTCGAACACCGGGGAGCTGTTTTTT.

The chain combines TRBV4-1 with TRBJ2-3, with 10 bases aligning to TRBD2. Germline CDR1 reads MGHRA; CDR2 reads YSYEKL. CDR3 length equals 16 residues. Trimming at V came to 3 bases and at J to 0 bases, leaving 3 bases not matched to a gene. The chain's CDR3 is CASSHPLAGSTDTQYF. As DNA, the CDR3 is TGCGCCAGCAGCCACCCACTAGCGGGGAGCACAGATACGCAGTATTTT.

This clone has a single count. This chain joins TRBV15 and TRBJ2-7; TRBD2 agrees at 8 bases. Germline V gene data show CDR1 as LNHNV and CDR2 as YYDKDF (reference sequence). After removal of 0 bases from V and 0 bases from J, the junction contained 4 bases not matched to a gene. The CDR3 length is 16 residues. DNA of the CDR3: TGTGCCACCAGCAGAGAGGTAGCGGGGAGCTCCTACGAGCAGTACTTC. Translating it yields CATSREVAGSSYEQYF.

The chain couples TRBV5-4 to TRBJ1-1; TRBD1 is a possible D gene (5 bases). Trimming left V 1 base short and J 3 bases short, with 10 bases between. The CDR3 length is 14 residues. CDR1 and CDR2 from the germline V gene are SGHNT and YYREEE (reference sequence). The CDR3 sequence: CASSLWGGDTEAFF. The DNA for the CDR3 is TGTGCCAGCAGCTTGTGGGGGGGGGACACTGAAGCTTTCTTT.

This chain links TRBV6-5 with TRBJ2-1; 9 bases agree with TRBD1. From germline, CDR1 is MNHEY and CDR2 SVGAGI. The junction had 7 bases not matched to a gene; V was cut back by 6 bases and J by 7 bases. This CDR3 is built from 14 residues. This chain's CDR3 is CASRAGTGKNEQFF. The CDR3 nucleotides are TGTGCCAGCAGGGCCGGGACAGGGAAAAATGAGCAGTTCTTC.

The J gene is TRBJ2-1, the V gene TRBV28, with D possibly being TRBD2 (6 bases). Trimming removed 8 bases from V and 0 bases from J, with 14 bases in between. This CDR3 spans 15 amino acids. CDR1 and CDR2 from the germline V gene are MDHEN and SYDVKM. Here the CDR3 DNA reads TGTGCCAGCGGGGGACTTAGTGGCTCCTACAATGAGCAGTTCTTC. Translating it yields CASGGLSGSYNEQFF.

The rearrangement uses TRBV7-2 and TRBJ1-2; D unclear. CDR3 length equals 14 residues. V lost 8 bases and J 7 bases, leaving 20 bases between the germline ends. Germline values: CDR1 SGHTA, CDR2 FQGNSA. CDR3 nucleotide sequence: TGTGCCAGCGCCGAGTCGCCCGCGGCCCTTGGCTACACCTTC. It yields the protein CASAESPAALGYTF.

The rearrangement joins TRBV28 to TRBJ2-2, with D possibly matching TRBD1 (6 bases). Germline CDR1 MDHEN, CDR2 SYDVKM. CDR3 length: 14 residues. Trimming pared 8 bases from V and 3 bases from J, leaving 13 bases between. The CDR3 is CASRWNRDTGELFF. The CDR3 DNA reads TGTGCCAGCCGCTGGAACAGGGACACCGGGGAGCTGTTTTTT.

The chain joins TRBV5-1 to TRBJ2-3; a weak D match, TRBD2 (6 bases). Trimming pared 2 bases from V and 1 base from J, leaving 11 bases between. In germline, CDR1 is SGHRS, CDR2 YFSETQ. The CDR3 length is 15 residues. DNA for the CDR3: TGCGCCAGCAGCTTAACCGGGGGAGGCACAGATACGCAGTATTTT. Translating it yields CASSLTGGGTDTQYF.

The V call is TRBV7-8, the J call TRBJ2-7; either TRBD1 or TRBD2 may fit D (9 bases each). The CDR3 is made up of 19 amino acids. From germline, CDR1 is SGHVS and CDR2 FQNEAQ. V was clipped by 4 bases and J by 5 bases, with 30 bases between them. The CDR3 DNA reads as TGTGCCAGCAGCTCTCTAGACAGGGGGTTTACTAGCGGGCACCACGAGCAGTACTTC. It is translated as CASSSLDRGFTSGHHEQYF.

This clone was observed a handful of times. The gene calls are TRBV2 and TRBJ1-2; 8 bases map to TRBD1. Germline V lookup: CDR1 SNHLY, CDR2 FYNNEI. V was pared by 1 base and J by 6 bases, with 7 bases of the junction left unmatched. The CDR3 has 15 residues. The CDR3 DNA reads as TGTGCCAGCAGTGAAGTCGTCACAGGGGGGCATGGCTACACCTTC. Protein sequence: CASSEVVTGGHGYTF. Looking up the rest from reference TRBV2 and TRBJ1-2 gives the full variable domain: EPEVTQTPSHQVTQMGQEVILRCVPISNHLYFYWYRQILGQKVEFLVSFYNNEISEKSEIFDDQFSVERPDGSNFTLKIRSTKLEDSAMYFCASSEVVTGGHGYTFGSGTRLTVV.

J is TRBJ1-2 and V is TRBV6-5, with TRBD1 matching over 7 bases. The CDR3 is 13 residues long. Per germline, CDR1 MNHEY and CDR2 SVGAGI. Trimming removed 5 bases from V and 7 bases from J; junction bases left unmatched: 7. CDR3 nucleotides: TGTGCCAGCAGTGAGACAGGGTGGAGTGGCTACACCTTC. Its protein is CASSETGWSGYTF.

V is TRBV28 and J is TRBJ2-7, with TRBD2 identical over 9 bases. J was trimmed by 8 bases and V by 3 bases; bases with no gene match: 2. This CDR3 is built from 12 residues. CDR1 is MDHEN and CDR2 is SYDVKM in the germline V gene. CDR3 loop: CASSLLAGQQYF. DNA for the CDR3: TGTGCCAGCAGTTTGCTAGCGGGGCAGCAGTACTTC. The full variable domain, rest sourced from reference TRBV28 and TRBJ2-7, is DVKVTQSSRYLVKRTGEKVFLECVQDMDHENMFWYRQDPGLGLRLIYFSYDVKMKEKGDIPEGYSVSREKKERFSLILESASTNQTSMYLCASSLLAGQQYFGPGTRLTVT.